One sample yielded the 9 T cell receptor beta chains listed below, sequenced in a study of CXCR3-negative and CXCR3-positive naive CD8 T cells. Study-wide points: The study found more hydrophobic TRB CDR3s in CXCR3-positive naive cells than in CXCR3-negative naive cells.

The libraries of TRB cDNA were constructed through 5' RACE using UMI labels. TCRdb reprocessed the 5' RACE reads and keeps a single row for each CDR3 protein, giving no DNA. This sample's clone table lists 150,000 or so distinct CDR3 sequences. No antigen has been identified for these receptors. The sequenced material came from naive CXCR3+ CD8+ T cells from blood. Subset defined: CD45RO-CCR7+CD27+CD95- naive CD8+ T cells expressing CXCR3 (TNR3+). The receptors derive from a human donor in good health. Some clones in this sample may be carry-over from other donors' samples.

The J gene is TRBJ1-2, the V gene TRBV5-8. CDR1 is SGHTS and CDR2 is YDEGEE in the germline V gene. The CDR3 runs 15 residues. CDR3 amino acids: CASTMGGEANYGYTF.

The CDR3: CASSQFCPGSFHTDTQYF. The chain has TRBV23-1 and TRBJ2-3. TRBV23-1 is an ORF; its function is uncertain. The length of the CDR3 is 18 residues.

The genes are TRBV6-6 and TRBJ2-3. CDR3 length: 17 residues. Germline-derived CDR1 and CDR2 are MNHNY and SVGAGI (reference sequence). The CDR3 loop is CASSLGEPVITTDTQYF.

The chain combines TRBV7-9 with TRBJ2-7; lacking DNA, the TRBD1 call made by TCRdb goes unchecked. Germline-derived CDR1 and CDR2 are SEHNR and FQNEAQ (reference sequence). CDR3 length equals 13 residues. Here the CDR3 reads CASSLVSGIEQYF.

The chain is built from TRBV6-6 and TRBJ2-3. CDR3 size: 14 residues. Germline V gives CDR1 MNHNY, CDR2 SVGAGI (reference sequence). This CDR3 reads CASRSVLGGDTQYF.

The chain is built from TRBV11-3 and TRBJ2-3; without DNA, the TCRdb call of TRBD1 cannot be checked. Germline CDR1 and CDR2: SGHNT and YENEEA. This CDR3 contains 14 residues. The CDR3 region is CASSGRDNTDTQYF.

This sequence joins TRBV5-1 and TRBJ1-1. There are 15 residues in the CDR3. CDR1 SGHRS and CDR2 YFSETQ come from the germline V gene. The chain's CDR3 is CASSYQQTVNTEAFF.

This chain connects TRBV27 to TRBJ2-7; TCRdb names TRBD1, which stays unverified in the absence of DNA. The CDR3 sequence is 14 residues long. The germline V gene has CDR1 MNHEY and CDR2 SMNVEV (reference sequence). CDR3: CASSPGISPYEQYF.

This chain's CDR3 is CASSLIWASFNEQFF. The gene calls are TRBV27 and TRBJ2-1; checking the TCRdb D call of TRBD2 is not possible without DNA. CDR3 length: 15 amino acids. Germline CDR1 and CDR2: MNHEY and SMNVEV (reference sequence).